The clone carrying this T cell receptor beta chain was counted a few times. The target antigen is unknown. The data originate from a study of blood T cells in healthy people across ages. Each sample gave at least 7 million isolated PBMCs. A J-beta primer mix and a sample-barcoded 5' primer were used in a second PCR of roughly 6 to 12 cycles. TCRdb processed the 5' RACE reads anew with MiXCR; each CDR3 protein has one entry. The data hold 1.5 million to 1.9 million distinct CDR3 sequences, with approximately 39% observed a single time. Study-level results: Naive T cell percentage showed a strong correlation with TCR beta diversity. Higher diversity and more naive CD4+ cells were features of long-lived donors, compared to aged donors. From one million sequenced T cells, diversity estimates were lower bounds.

Germline V gene lookup returns CDR1 SGHAT and CDR2 FQDESV (reference sequence). V shed 5 bases and J shed 6 bases, with 14 bases lying between them. The CDR3 sequence is 14 residues long. This rearrangement joins TRBV11-1 to TRBJ2-1, with D perhaps TRBD1 (5 bases). This TCR came from a woman aged 18-29 years in good health. The specimen was blood. Written as DNA, the CDR3 is TGTGCCAGCAGCCTCCCGACAGAGGCCAATGAGCAGTTCTTC. Translated, it gives CASSLPTEANEQFF.